This T cell receptor (beta chain) was sequenced during a study of T cell responses to AZD1222 COVID-19 vaccine. Findings and limits, study-wide: White British donors predominated, females outnumbered males, and clonal diversity was possibly underestimated. The study found Spike-specific TCR breadth and depth rose after two AZD1222 doses. The CD4 TCRs associated with vaccination extended across spike and predominated at 160-218 and 743-854.

Germline assignment: CDR1 SGHAT and CDR2 FQNNGV. Trimming removed 5 bases at V and 2 bases at J, with 7 bases between. The CDR3 is made up of 13 amino acids. Points on this clone: Its antigen is undetermined.

The data were produced by immunoSEQ multiplex PCR, yet TCRdb's version contains in-frame clones alone and is incomplete. This table has approximately 150,000 clones, roughly nine tenths appearing once. Sequenced here: peripheral blood, sampled on day 0 of AZD1222 vaccination. This chain connects TRBV11-2 to TRBJ1-5; D is ambiguous. The sequence derives from an adult in good health. CDR3 sequence reads: CASSRDRNQPQHF. As DNA, the CDR3 is TGTGCCAGCAGCCGGGATCGCAATCAGCCCCAGCATTTT. The variable domain in full, completed from reference TRBV11-2 and TRBJ1-5, reads EAGVAQSPRYKIIEKRQSVAFWCNPISGHATLYWYQQILGQGPKLLIQFQNNGVVDDSQLPKDRFSAERLKGVDSTLKIQPAKLEDSAVYLCASSRDRNQPQHFGDGTRLSIL.